Shown below are 14 T cell receptor beta chains from a single sample sequenced in a study of blood T cells in healthy people across ages. Combining a sample-barcoded 5' primer with a J-beta primer mix, a second PCR ran for roughly 6 to 12 cycles. Via MiXCR, TCRdb re-called the 5' RACE reads, giving one row per CDR3 protein. The table shows approximately 810,000 distinct CDR3 sequences, with around 34% occurring only once. The sequencing input was blood. The receptors stem from a man aged 18 to 30 in good health.

This clonotype appeared a single time. A much larger clone differs by one base, so this may be a read error. The rearrangement joins TRBV20-1 to TRBJ2-1, with unresolved D. CDR1 is DFQATT, CDR2 SNEGSKA, per germline (reference sequence). The CDR3 length is 14 residues. The CDR3 DNA reads as TGCAGTGCTAGGACGGCCCCCTCCTACAATGGGCAGTTCTTC. This gives the protein CSARTAPSYNGQFF.

Remarks on this clonotype: A much larger clone sits a single nucleotide away, making a read error possible. The J gene is TRBJ2-7, the V gene TRBV7-9, with D unclear. Germline-derived CDR1 and CDR2 are SEHNR and FQNEAQ (reference sequence). V lost 5 bases and J lost 7, with 21 bases in between. The length of the CDR3 is 15 residues. CDR3: CASSRTEVSYNEQYF. DNA of the CDR3: TGTGCCAGCAGCCGTACAGAAGTCTCCTACAATGAGCAGTACTTC.

The rearrangement links TRBV5-1 to TRBJ1-1; D is undetermined. CDR1 and CDR2 (germline): SGHRS, YFSETQ. The CDR3 contains 14 residues. Trimming pared 2 bases from V and 11 bases from J, leaving 19 bases between. The CDR3 spells CASSFIGDEGWAFF. The CDR3 bases are TGCGCCAGCAGCTTTATAGGAGACGAGGGATGGGCTTTCTTT.

V usage is TRBV10-3 and J usage is TRBJ2-3; TRBD2 matches 11 bases. Per germline, CDR1 ENHRY and CDR2 SYGVKD. The CDR3 totals 15 residues. V lost 5 bases and J lost 2; bases outside the gene matches: 3. The CDR3 region is CAISTLAGDTDTQYF. The DNA of the CDR3 is TGTGCCATCAGTACACTAGCGGGGGACACAGATACGCAGTATTTT.

The CDR3 nucleotides read TGCAGTGCTAGAGAAGGGCGGGGGGTTAGCACAGATACGCAGTATTTT. Amino acids: CSAREGRGVSTDTQYF. V is TRBV20-1 and J is TRBJ2-3; 8 nucleotides match TRBD2. Germline V lookup: CDR1 DFQATT, CDR2 SNEGSKA (reference sequence). The CDR3 contains 16 residues. With V trimmed by 0 bases and J by 0 bases, 5 bases remained unmatched.

This clonotype was seen only a few times. A read error may account for a junction end that differs from germline. The DNA for the CDR3 is TGTGCCAGCAGTGAAGGGGTGGACGAGCGGTACTTC. Translation gives CASSEGVDERYF. The V gene is TRBV6-1, the J gene TRBJ2-7; the D is unclear. This CDR3 comprises 12 residues. The germline gives CDR1 MNHNS, CDR2 SASEGT.

On this clonotype: Being one base from a much bigger clone, this may be a read error. The chain joins TRBV10-3 to TRBJ2-7; 9 bases align to TRBD1. Matching the DNA end better, TRBJ2-5 makes the J call doubtful. This CDR3 spans 14 amino acids. Germline CDR1 ENHRY, CDR2 SYGVKD. The CDR3 protein is CAISDRTGAKTQYF. Written as DNA, the CDR3 is TGTGCCATCAGTGATCGGACAGGGGCAAAGACCCAGTACTTC.

The V and J genes are TRBV7-8 and TRBJ2-1; 7 nucleotides align to TRBD2. The CDR3 runs 13 residues. From germline, CDR1 is SGHVS and CDR2 FQNEAQ. The V gene end was trimmed by 5 bases and the J gene end by 10 bases; junction bases not matched to a gene: 8. In DNA, the CDR3 is TGTGCCAGCAGCACCTGGGACTACCAGGAGCAGTTCTTC. Protein sequence: CASSTWDYQEQFF.

Details on this clonotype: A read error is possible here, since a much larger clone lies one base away. V usage is TRBV9 and J usage is TRBJ2-5; TRBD2 aligns across 9 bases. The CDR3 totals 17 residues. Germline CDR1 is SGDLS and CDR2 is YYNGEE. V lost 0 bases and J lost 11; bases outside the gene matches: 17. The DNA for the CDR3 is TGTGCCAGCAGCGTAGGACCGGGACTAGCTCAGTACAATGAGCAGTACTTC. Protein: CASSVGPGLAQYNEQYF.

V is TRBV20-1 and J is TRBJ2-7; 8 bases line up with TRBD2. The DNA end is a closer match to TRBJ2-5, so the J assignment may be wrong. The CDR3 length is 12 residues. CDR1 is DFQATT, CDR2 SNEGSKA, per germline (reference sequence). CDR3 region: CSAGGELETQYF. The CDR3 nucleotides are TGCAGTGCCGGGGGGGAATTGGAGACCCAGTACTTC.

V usage is TRBV6-2 or TRBV6-3 and J usage is TRBJ2-1; 12 bases match TRBD2. The junction had 15 bases not matched to a gene; V was cut back by 3 bases and J by 0 bases. Germline CDR1 and CDR2: MNHEY and SVGEGT. The CDR3 runs to 21 residues. This CDR3 is CASSYGIRLAGVNSSYNEQFF. Here the CDR3 DNA reads TGTGCCAGCAGTTATGGGATCAGACTAGCGGGGGTCAACAGCTCCTACAATGAGCAGTTCTTC.

The chain couples TRBV3-1 to TRBJ1-1; D not resolved. Trimming left V 4 bases short and J 6 bases short, with 12 bases between. The CDR3 spans 13 residues. Germline V CDR1 and CDR2: LGHDT, YNNKEL (reference sequence). CDR3 nucleotide sequence: TGTGCCAGCAGCCCTTCCGAGGTGGCTGAAGCTTTCTTT. Translating it yields CASSPSEVAEAFF.

Of note for this clonotype: A read error may produce the germline difference seen at one junction end. The CDR3 DNA is TGTGCCACCAGCGGAGACGTGTATGAGCAGTACTTC. This translates into CATSGDVYEQYF. The gene calls are TRBV15 and TRBJ2-1; D unresolved. The assigned J gene may be wrong: the sequence end matches TRBJ2-7 better. Germline V gives CDR1 LNHNV, CDR2 YYDKDF (reference sequence). This CDR3 has 12 amino acids.

The chain uses TRBV20-1 and TRBJ2-2; tentatively, D is TRBD1 (5 bases). Germline V gives CDR1 DFQATT, CDR2 SNEGSKA (reference sequence). The CDR3 is 13 amino acids. V lost 3 bases to trimming and J lost 5 bases, with 10 bases between them. Here the CDR3 DNA reads TGCAGTGCTAGGCACAGGTCGACCGGGGAGCTGTTTTTT. This sequence encodes CSARHRSTGELFF.